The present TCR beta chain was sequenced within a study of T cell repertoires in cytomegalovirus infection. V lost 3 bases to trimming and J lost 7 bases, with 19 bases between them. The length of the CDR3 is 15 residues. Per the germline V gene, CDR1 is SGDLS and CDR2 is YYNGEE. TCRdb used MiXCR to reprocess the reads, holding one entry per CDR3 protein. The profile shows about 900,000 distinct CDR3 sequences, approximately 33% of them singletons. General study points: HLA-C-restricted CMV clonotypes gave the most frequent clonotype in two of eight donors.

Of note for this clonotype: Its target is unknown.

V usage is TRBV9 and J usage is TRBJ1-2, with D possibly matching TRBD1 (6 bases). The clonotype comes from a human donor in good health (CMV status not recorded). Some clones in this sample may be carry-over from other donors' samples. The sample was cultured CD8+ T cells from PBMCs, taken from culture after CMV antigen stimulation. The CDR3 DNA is TGTGCCAGCAGCGCTCCCCGGGGGGGGCAGGTTGGCTACACCTTC. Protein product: CASSAPRGGQVGYTF.